The 17 T cell receptor beta chains below come from one sample, sequenced in a study of T cells in Graves' hyperthyroidism and ophthalmopathy (dated by TCRdb to the late 2010s). Library method: multiplex PCR. Reads for this sample came from an Illumina HiSeq 2000. TCR beta CDR3 regions were amplified from RNA transcripts. For the first round of RT-PCR on the TCR CDR3, the HTBI primer set was used together with the Qiagen OneStep RT-PCR kit. Clones were called with MiXCR by TCRdb after fastp trimmed the public reads at Q25, and only in-frame beta chains were retained. Entries are consolidated by CDR3 protein sequence, retaining the most common genes and DNA. The sample has a few hundred thousand distinct CDR3 sequences on record, around 42% of them singletons. Of the sample, around 8% falls within the top ten clones. The sample was peripheral blood or thyroid tissue (not recorded which). These receptors were obtained from a woman younger than 30 with Graves' hyperthyroidism.

This chain uses TRBV7-7 with TRBJ2-6; 10 nucleotides line up with TRBD2. Germline CDR1 reads SSHAT; CDR2 reads FNYEAQ (reference sequence). V dropped 2 bases and J dropped 1; count of bases not matched to a gene: 8. The CDR3 is made up of 19 amino acids. The CDR3 reads CASSLITLAGRSGANVLTF. The CDR3 DNA reads TGTGCCAGCAGCTTAATCACACTAGCGGGACGGTCTGGGGCCAACGTCCTGACTTTC.

This clonotype was counted at least ten times. One end of the junction does not line up with germline, which may come from a read error. The rearrangement links TRBV2 to TRBJ1-2; 7 bases match TRBD1. In germline, CDR1 is SNHLY, CDR2 FYNNEI. CDR3 length equals 12 residues. The CDR3 nucleotides are TGTGCCAGCGGACAGGCTAATTATGGCTACACCTTC. It translates to CASGQANYGYTF.

Ten or more counts support this clonotype. The chain has TRBV24-1 and TRBJ2-1, with TRBD1 matching 10 bases. Unmatched junction bases numbered 9, after V lost 7 bases and J lost 7 bases. Germline CDR1 reads KGHDR; CDR2 reads SFDVKD. The CDR3 totals 15 residues. This CDR3 reads CATSVRDRGSNEQFF. The CDR3 DNA reads as TGTGCCACCAGCGTTCGGGACAGGGGTTCGAATGAGCAGTTCTTC.

In this sample, this clonotype turned up once. The gene calls are TRBV29-1 and TRBJ2-5; a possible D gene is TRBD2 (6 bases). The DNA matches TRBJ2-1 better at its end, which makes the J call doubtful. The CDR3 length is 12 residues. Germline V gene sequence: CDR1 SQVTM, CDR2 ANQGSEA. CDR3 loop: CSVEGPGGTQFF. CDR3 sequence (DNA): TGCAGCGTTGAAGGACCGGGCGGGACTCAGTTCTTC.

This clonotype was found many times. The chain links TRBV27 to TRBJ2-7, with 8 bases identical to TRBD2. The CDR3 spans 15 residues. The J segment lost 0 bases and the V segment lost 6 bases, leaving 7 bases of the junction unmatched. The germline V gene has CDR1 MNHEY and CDR2 SMNVEV (reference sequence). The CDR3 bases are TGTGCCAGCAGACCTGGACTAGCTCCCTCCTACGAGCAGTACTTC. This gives the protein CASRPGLAPSYEQYF.

The genes are TRBV5-4 and TRBJ2-2, with TRBD2 matching 7 bases. J was trimmed by 6 bases and V by 1 base; bases with no gene match: 12. The germline V gene has CDR1 SGHNT and CDR2 YYREEE (reference sequence). The CDR3 is 17 amino acids. The CDR3 sequence: CASSLPGGSGASGELFF. In DNA form, the CDR3 reads TGTGCCAGCAGCTTGCCTGGCGGGAGTGGGGCGTCCGGGGAGCTGTTTTTT.

There are a few counts of this clonotype. V and J are TRBV7-2 and TRBJ2-5; TRBD2 matches at 13 bases. V lost 3 bases and J lost 2; bases outside the gene matches: 3. The CDR3 runs 16 residues. From germline, CDR1 is SGHTA and CDR2 FQGNSA. The CDR3 DNA reads as TGTGCCAGCAGCTTTCGACTAGCGGGAGGACAAGAGACCCAGTACTTC. Its protein is CASSFRLAGGQETQYF.

CDR3 nucleotides: TGTGCCACCAGGGGAGGGCTATTACGGGATTCAGATCAGCCCCAGCATTTT. It codes for CATRGGLLRDSDQPQHF. The rearrangement links TRBV6-2 or TRBV6-3 to TRBJ1-5; TRBD1 might be the D (6 bases). CDR3 size: 17 residues. Trimming removed 10 bases at V and 5 bases at J, with 27 bases between. Looked up from germline, CDR1 is MNHEY and CDR2 is SVGEGT.

V usage is TRBV20-1 and J usage is TRBJ2-7; TRBD1 aligns across 10 bases. This CDR3 spans 15 amino acids. J lost 1 base, V lost 3 bases, and 6 bases had no gene match. CDR1 and CDR2 (germline): DFQATT, SNEGSKA (reference sequence). CDR3 nucleotide sequence: TGCAGTGCTAGTGACAGGGACAGGGGATCCTACGAGCAGTACTTC. Encoded protein: CSASDRDRGSYEQYF.

This chain connects TRBV6-5 to TRBJ1-3; D gene unclear. V gave up 2 bases and J gave up 4 bases, with 6 bases separating them. The CDR3 covers 13 residues. Germline V gives CDR1 MNHEY, CDR2 SVGAGI. CDR3 in DNA: TGTGCCAGCAGTTACGCTGGAGGAAACACCATATATTTT. This codes for CASSYAGGNTIYF.

This clonotype came up many times. The rearrangement links TRBV7-9 to TRBJ2-7, with TRBD2 matching 8 bases. Trimming removed 1 base from V and 3 bases from J; junction bases left unmatched: 17. This CDR3 comprises 19 residues. Per the germline V gene, CDR1 is SEHNR and CDR2 is FQNEAQ (reference sequence). DNA of the CDR3: TGTGCCAGCAGCTTAGTTGGGGGTTATTCCACTAGCGGAGGCTACGAGCAGTACTTC. Translating it yields CASSLVGGYSTSGGYEQYF.

The chain links TRBV2 to TRBJ2-7; D assignment may be TRBD1 or TRBD2 (6 bases each). The ends were cut back, 3 bases at V and 0 bases at J, with 15 bases in the middle. Looked up from germline, CDR1 is SNHLY and CDR2 is FYNNEI. This CDR3 spans 16 amino acids. CDR3 sequence (DNA): TGTGCCAGCAGTGAGATGGGGGGCGGCAGCTCCTACGAGCAGTACTTC. It specifies CASSEMGGGSSYEQYF.

The chain links TRBV18 to TRBJ2-5; D is undetermined. This CDR3 has 15 residues. The V and J ends lost 1 base and 0 bases respectively, with 9 bases between them. Germline lookup yields CDR1 KGHSH and CDR2 LQKENI. DNA for the CDR3: TGTGCCAGCTCACCACGCCTGGGTAACCAAGAGACCCAGTACTTC. Encoded protein: CASSPRLGNQETQYF.

This chain joins TRBV20-1 and TRBJ1-2; 9 bases map to TRBD1. This CDR3 is 14 amino acids long. V shed 4 bases, J shed 8 bases, and the junction held 11 bases outside the gene matches. CDR1 is DFQATT and CDR2 is SNEGSKA in the germline V gene (reference sequence). CDR3 amino acids: CSAKEGQGTYGYTF. For the CDR3, the DNA is TGCAGTGCTAAAGAGGGACAGGGAACCTACGGCTACACCTTC.

The chain links TRBV6-7 to TRBJ1-5; TRBD1 might be the D (6 bases). TRBV6-7 is an ORF, and what it does is uncertain. This CDR3 has 15 residues. V shed 3 bases and J shed 7 bases, with 16 bases lying between them. This CDR3 reads CASSYTGKYRQPQHF. CDR3 sequence (DNA): TGTGCCAGCAGTTATACAGGGAAGTATCGGCAGCCCCAGCATTTT.

The rearrangement links TRBV4-1 to TRBJ2-7; the match to TRBD2 covers 7 bases. CDR1 is MGHRA and CDR2 is YSYEKL in the germline V gene. V was pared by 0 bases and J by 3 bases, with 8 bases of the junction left unmatched. The CDR3 loop spans 16 amino acids. The DNA for the CDR3 is TGCGCCAGCAGCCAAGATGCCCTAGCGGTATACTACGAGCAGTACTTC. Its protein is CASSQDALAVYYEQYF.

This clonotype showed up just a few times. The V gene is TRBV28, the J gene TRBJ1-2; D is perhaps TRBD1 (5 bases). Trimming shortened V by 0 bases and J by 1 base, and 12 bases separated the two germline ends. The germline V gene encodes CDR1 MDHEN and CDR2 SYDVKM. This CDR3 is 16 amino acids long. The CDR3 loop is CASSLWGTPGNYGYTF. CDR3 coding DNA: TGTGCCAGCAGTTTATGGGGGACCCCTGGTAACTATGGCTACACCTTC.